The sequence of this T cell receptor beta chain was determined in a study of CD4 T cell repertoires in COVID-19. The CDR3 runs 16 residues. Germline V gives CDR1 KGHSH, CDR2 LQKENI. The V end lost 3 bases, the J end lost 2 bases, and 16 bases lay between the germline ends. Here immunoSEQ multiplex PCR was the method, and the copy in TCRdb shows in-frame clones only, minus some. This sample has approximately 79,000 clones, with 83% found just once. The chain employs TRBV18 and TRBJ2-5, with a possible D match to TRBD1 (6 bases). Sequences were derived from CD4+ T cells from peripheral blood, sampled after recovery from COVID-19. The source is a human donor who had COVID-19. In DNA form, the CDR3 reads TGTGCCAGCTCACCGGTTGCGACAGGTACACAAGAGACCCAGTACTTC. Translating gives CASSPVATGTQETQYF.